These T cell receptor beta chains were read from a single sample in a study of blood T cell repertoires in COVID-19. The method was immunoSEQ multiplex PCR; TCRdb's version includes in-frame clones alone and lacks a portion of them. The repertoire holds over 70,000 clones, with more than 70% as singletons. Material for sequencing was peripheral blood. These receptors were collected from an elderly man with acute or convalescent COVID-19. Both conserved end residues are part of each CDR3. The D gene is left open where the match is weak. Only some rows state a clone size, as once, few, many or a class for expanded clones.

clone size	V gene	D gene	J gene	CDR3 protein	CDR3 DNA
NA	TRBV5-1	NA	TRBJ2-3	CASSLTTDTQYF	TGCGCCAGCAGCCTAACCACAGATACGCAGTATTTT
NA	TRBV7-2	NA	TRBJ1-1	CASSLDSGAMNTEAFF	TGTGCCAGCAGCTTAGATTCAGGGGCCATGAACACTGAAGCTTTCTTT
once	TRBV11-2	NA	TRBJ2-3	CASSLAGVDTQYF	TGTGCCAGCAGCTTAGCAGGGGTGGATACGCAGTATTTT
NA	TRBV10-3	NA	TRBJ1-2	CAIAGIANYGYTF	TGTGCCATTGCAGGGATAGCTAACTATGGCTACACCTTC
NA	TRBV18	NA	TRBJ2-7	CASSPISSPDYEQYF	TGTGCCAGCTCACCGATCAGTAGCCCAGACTACGAGCAGTACTTC
NA	TRBV5-1	NA	TRBJ2-7	CASSPGHFYEQYF	TGCGCCAGCAGCCCCGGACACTTCTACGAGCAGTACTTC
NA	TRBV5-1	TRBD2	TRBJ2-5	CASSVPLAGGIETQYF	TGCGCCAGCAGCGTCCCACTAGCGGGAGGCATTGAGACCCAGTACTTC
NA	TRBV11-2	NA	TRBJ2-5	CASRESGTNSWETQYF	TGTGCCAGCAGAGAATCCGGGACAAACTCGTGGGAGACCCAGTACTTC
NA	TRBV13	NA	TRBJ1-3	CASSLPQRGLDGNTIYF	TGTGCCAGCAGCTTACCCCAGAGAGGGCTCGATGGAAACACCATATATTTT
NA	TRBV7-2	NA	TRBJ2-5	CASSSQVGVETQYF	TGTGCCAGCAGCTCGCAGGTGGGAGTAGAGACCCAGTACTTC